Listed below are T cell receptor beta chains from one sample, sequenced in a study of control samples from healthy donors and cancer patients. Assay used: immunoSEQ multiplex PCR; TCRdb lists only in-frame clones, some missing. Here the sample spans 90,000 to 140,000 clones, roughly four fifths being singletons. The sequenced material came from blood. The source is a woman aged 50 to 65 in good health. The CDR3 runs from the conserved cysteine through the conserved F or W. The order of the fields is clone size, V gene, J gene, D gene, CDR3 DNA, CDR3 protein. The D gene is left open where the match is weak. Some rows have no size entry. The others give once, few or many, or a class for an expanded clone.

-,TRBV19,TRBJ2-5,-,TGTGCCAGTAGTATAGATAGGGCCAGTTCAGAGACCCAGTACTTC,CASSIDRASSETQYF
-,TRBV9,TRBJ2-2,TRBD2,TGTGCCAGCAGCCCCCCGGGGGGGGGCTCGTCCCCCGGGGAGCTGTTTTTT,CASSPPGGGSSPGELFF
-,TRBV3-1/TRBV3-2,TRBJ2-1,TRBD2,TGTGCCAGCAGCCAAACTGTGAGCGGGGGGCTTCCACAGTCCTACAATGAGCAGTTCTTC,CASSQTVSGGLPQSYNEQFF
-,TRBV7-2,TRBJ2-1,TRBD2,TGTGCCAGCAGCTCTAGCGGGGGGGCAGATGAGCAGTTCTTC,CASSSSGGADEQFF
-,TRBV5-5,TRBJ2-3,-,TGTGCCAGCAGTACAGGATCCCGCACAGATACGCAGTATTTT,CASSTGSRTDTQYF
-,TRBV29-1,TRBJ1-2,-,TGCAGCGTTGAAGCGAACTATGGCTACACCTTC,CSVEANYGYTF
-,TRBV14,TRBJ2-7,-,TGTGCCAGCAGCCAAATTTCCTGGGGGGCCTACGAGCAGTACTTC,CASSQISWGAYEQYF
-,TRBV5-1,TRBJ1-2,-,TGCGCCAGCAGCTTGGAGGTCTCAAACTATGGCTACACCTTC,CASSLEVSNYGYTF
few,TRBV28,TRBJ1-1,-,TGTGCCAGCAGTTCGGTCCCGAGGAGCACTGAAGCTTTCTTT,CASSSVPRSTEAFF
-,TRBV16,TRBJ2-7,-,TGTGCCAGCAGCCAAAGGGCCAGTTACGAGCAGTACTTC,CASSQRASYEQYF
-,TRBV6-2/TRBV6-3,TRBJ2-3,TRBD2,TGTGCCAGCAGTTACCTAGCGGGAGGGCCGGGGGAAGATACGCAGTATTTT,CASSYLAGGPGEDTQYF
-,TRBV7-9,TRBJ1-2,TRBD1,TGTGCCAGCAGTTCCAGTTCGACAGGGGGGGGCTATGGCTACACCTTC,CASSSSSTGGGYGYTF
few,TRBV27,TRBJ1-2,-,TGTGCCAGCAGTCGTGACAGATCCTATGGCTACACCTTC,CASSRDRSYGYTF
-,TRBV6-2/TRBV6-3,TRBJ2-2,-,TGTGCCAGCAGTTGGGGACCGAGGGCCACCGGGGAGCTGTTTTTT,CASSWGPRATGELFF
-,TRBV5-4,TRBJ2-7,TRBD1,TGTGCCAGCAGCTCGAGGACAGGGAGCGACGAGCAGTACTTC,CASSSRTGSDEQYF
-,TRBV6-6,TRBJ2-7,-,TGTGCCAGCATCCTCCCGGGCAGGGCCGACGAGCAGTACTTC,CASILPGRADEQYF
-,TRBV19,TRBJ1-4,-,TGTGCCAGTACGTCGGTAAATGAAAAACTGTTTTTT,CASTSVNEKLFF
-,TRBV6-5,TRBJ1-1,-,TGTGCCAGCAACGGGATGAACACTGAAGCTTTCTTT,CASNGMNTEAFF
-,TRBV11-2,TRBJ1-1,-,TGTGCCAGCAGCTTAGGGGTCAGGGGGAACACTGAAGCTTTCTTT,CASSLGVRGNTEAFF
-,TRBV3-1/TRBV3-2,TRBJ1-5,-,TGTGCCAGCAGCCAGGGAAGCGGCAATCAGCCCCAGCATTTT,CASSQGSGNQPQHF
-,TRBV6-6,TRBJ2-5,-,TGTGCCAGCAGCTTTCGGGAGAACGTAGAGACCCAGTACTTC,CASSFRENVETQYF
-,TRBV7-2,TRBJ1-6,-,TGTGCCAGCGGGCCCCGGAGGGGTGATTCACCCCTCCACTTT,CASGPRRGDSPLHF
-,TRBV5-1,TRBJ1-6,-,TGCGCCAGCAGCTTGGTTGGCAGGGCTAATTCACCCCTCCACTTT,CASSLVGRANSPLHF
-,TRBV6-2/TRBV6-3,TRBJ1-5,TRBD1,TGTGCCAGCAGTTACAGGGGGCGCATTCAGCCCCAGCATTTT,CASSYRGRIQPQHF
-,TRBV2,TRBJ1-6,TRBD1,TGTGCCAGCAGTCCCGACAGGGGTTCCTATAATTCACCCCTCCACTTT,CASSPDRGSYNSPLHF
-,TRBV6-2/TRBV6-3,TRBJ1-1,-,TGTGCCAGCAGTTACGAGGCGAACACTGAAGCTTTCTTT,CASSYEANTEAFF
-,TRBV6-2/TRBV6-3,TRBJ1-1,TRBD1,TGTGCCAGCCGTTGGGCTGCCGGGACAGGGATTGAAGCTTTCTTT,CASRWAAGTGIEAFF
-,TRBV9,TRBJ1-6,TRBD1,TGTGCCAGCAGCGCGACAGGGGATAATTCACCCCTCCACTTT,CASSATGDNSPLHF
-,TRBV2,TRBJ1-2,-,TGTGCCAGCGAGAGGGAGACGCGTGGCTACACCTTC,CASERETRGYTF
-,TRBV5-4,TRBJ1-2,-,TGTGCCAGCAGCTTGGGAGCTCCGGGGGACAACTATGGCTACACCTTC,CASSLGAPGDNYGYTF
-,TRBV18,TRBJ2-3,TRBD1,TGTGCCAGCTCACCCCCGACAGGGGACAAACGGGATACGCAGTATTTT,CASSPPTGDKRDTQYF
-,TRBV5-4,TRBJ1-6,TRBD1,TGTGCCAGCAGCTTGGAAGGGGGCACTTCACCCCTCCACTTT,CASSLEGGTSPLHF
-,TRBV5-1,TRBJ1-2,-,TGCGCCAGCAGCTTGGGGGACGGGACCTATGGCTACACCTTC,CASSLGDGTYGYTF
-,TRBV19,TRBJ2-7,TRBD1,TGTGCCAGTAGTTCGACAGGGGAGGTCTACGAGCAGTACTTC,CASSSTGEVYEQYF
-,TRBV9,TRBJ1-6,-,TGTGCCAGCAGCGAAGGACTCGGTAATTCACCCCTCCACTTT,CASSEGLGNSPLHF
-,TRBV20-1,TRBJ2-7,TRBD2,TGCAGTGCTAGTAAGACTAGCGGGTTATCCTACGAGCAGTACTTC,CSASKTSGLSYEQYF
-,TRBV3-1/TRBV3-2,TRBJ2-7,-,TGTGCCAGCAGCCAACAGTTTGGGGGAGGCGAGCAGTACTTC,CASSQQFGGGEQYF
once,TRBV28,TRBJ2-7,TRBD2,TGTGCCAGCAGTTTCGGGACTAGCGGGGCCTACGAGCAGTACTTC,CASSFGTSGAYEQYF
-,TRBV27,TRBJ1-2,TRBD1,TGTGCCAGCAGTAAAAACCTCAGGACAGGGCGAGTCTATGGCTACACCTTC,CASSKNLRTGRVYGYTF
-,TRBV6-2/TRBV6-3,TRBJ2-5,TRBD2,TGTGCCAGCAGTTACCCGAAGCGGGGGGGCCAAGAGACCCAGTACTTC,CASSYPKRGGQETQYF
few,TRBV21-1,TRBJ2-1,-,TGTGCCCCCCAAGGTAGCTCCTACAATGAGCAGTTCTTC,CAPQGSSYNEQFF
-,TRBV7-2,TRBJ2-7,TRBD2,TGTGCCAGCAGCGTTCAAAGCGGGACCGCCTACGAGCAGTACTTC,CASSVQSGTAYEQYF
-,TRBV5-1,TRBJ1-1,-,TGCGCCAGCAAGAGTGCGAATGCCACTGAAGCTTTCTTT,CASKSANATEAFF
-,TRBV29-1,TRBJ1-5,-,TGCAGCGTTGCCCAGGGTAGGGGTGAGTATCAGCCCCAGCATTTT,CSVAQGRGEYQPQHF
-,TRBV11-3,TRBJ2-2,-,TGTGCCAGCAGCCCCCTCACGGGGGTTAACACCGGGGAGCTGTTTTTT,CASSPLTGVNTGELFF
-,TRBV19,TRBJ2-5,TRBD1,TGTGCCAGTAGTATAGGTGACAGGGCGCCCCAAGAGACCCAGTACTTC,CASSIGDRAPQETQYF
-,TRBV27,TRBJ1-2,TRBD1,TGTGCCAGCAGCTGGACAGGGAATAACTATGGCTACACCTTC,CASSWTGNNYGYTF